This T cell receptor beta chain is drawn from a study of T-cell reconstitution after alpha-beta-depleted transplantation in children (dated by TCRdb to the mid-2010s). In the study overall: Using TCR repertoire profiling, the study quantitatively followed how T-cell immune reconstitution unfolded in children after TCRalphabeta/CD19-depleted allogeneic hematopoietic cell transplantation.

Libraries came from PCR. The instrument was an Illumina HiSeq 2500. TCR libraries were prepared with molecular barcoding, using unique molecular identifiers to normalize TCRbeta repertoire quantification. TCRdb cleaned the public reads at Q25 with fastp, built clones with MiXCR and kept in-frame beta chains. Identical CDR3 protein sequences are pooled into one entry, listed with their most common genes and DNA. Present in this sample are nearly 550,000 distinct CDR3 sequences, approximately 16% of which were seen just once. The ten most abundant clones make up roughly 3.3% of the sample. With regard to this clonotype: Its antigen is still unknown. Base quality data are lacking; no much larger clone is found one base away.

Via the germline V gene, CDR1 is SGHRS and CDR2 YFSETQ. The CDR3 numbers 12 residues from cysteine through phenylalanine. Just CDR3 DNA is preserved here, 36 bases in frame from base 1. V is shortened by 3 bases, J by 5 bases, and the region joining them spans 5 bases. This TCR was sampled from a human donor who donated a stem cell graft to a child with acute lymphoblastic leukemia. This sequence uses TRBV5-1 and TRBJ1-4; the D gene lacks a confident call. Specimen: PBMCs from the stem cell graft donor, collected from the stem cell graft. This receptor carries the CDR3 CASSSQNEKLFF. The DNA sequence follows: TGCGCCAGCAGCTCACAAAATGAAAAACTGTTTTTT.